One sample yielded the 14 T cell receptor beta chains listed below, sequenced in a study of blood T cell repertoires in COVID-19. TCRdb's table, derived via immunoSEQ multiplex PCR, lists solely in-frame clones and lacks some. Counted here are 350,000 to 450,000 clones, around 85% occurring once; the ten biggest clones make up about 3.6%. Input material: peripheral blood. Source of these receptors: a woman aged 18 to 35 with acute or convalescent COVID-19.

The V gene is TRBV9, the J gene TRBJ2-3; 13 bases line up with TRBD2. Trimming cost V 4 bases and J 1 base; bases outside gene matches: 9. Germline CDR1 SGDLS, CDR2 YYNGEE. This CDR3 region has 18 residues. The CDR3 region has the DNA TGTGCCAGCAGCCCCGCACTAGCGGGGGGGCTGGGCACAGATACGCAGTATTTT. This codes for CASSPALAGGLGTDTQYF.

Here the CDR3 reads CAWSVIGDEQYF. CDR3 in DNA: TGTGCCTGGAGTGTAATTGGAGACGAGCAGTACTTC. This rearrangement joins TRBV30 to TRBJ2-7, with D unresolved. The V end lost 0 bases, the J end lost 5 bases, and 8 bases lay between the germline ends. This CDR3 comprises 12 residues. Per the germline V gene, CDR1 is GTSNPN and CDR2 is SVGIG (reference sequence).

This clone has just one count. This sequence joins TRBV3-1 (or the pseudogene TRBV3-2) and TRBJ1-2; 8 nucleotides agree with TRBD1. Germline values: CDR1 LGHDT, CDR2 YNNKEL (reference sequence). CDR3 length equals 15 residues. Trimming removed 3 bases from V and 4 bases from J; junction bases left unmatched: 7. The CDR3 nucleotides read TGTGCCAGCAGCCAGTGGACAGGGCGCGTCTATGGCTACACCTTC. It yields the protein CASSQWTGRVYGYTF.

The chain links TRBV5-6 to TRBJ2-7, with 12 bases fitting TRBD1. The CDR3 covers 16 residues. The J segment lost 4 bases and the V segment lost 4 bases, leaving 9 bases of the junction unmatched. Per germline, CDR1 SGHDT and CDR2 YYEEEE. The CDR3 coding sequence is TGTGCCAGCAGCCAGTGGGTGGGACAGGGGGCTTACGAGCAGTACTTC. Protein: CASSQWVGQGAYEQYF.

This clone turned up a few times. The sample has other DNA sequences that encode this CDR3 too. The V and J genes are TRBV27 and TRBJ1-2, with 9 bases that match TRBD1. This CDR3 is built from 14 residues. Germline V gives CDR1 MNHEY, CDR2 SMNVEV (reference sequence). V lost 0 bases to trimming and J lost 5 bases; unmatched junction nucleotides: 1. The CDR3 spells CASSLSGQGYGYTF. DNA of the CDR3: TGTGCCAGCAGTTTATCGGGACAGGGATATGGCTACACCTTC.

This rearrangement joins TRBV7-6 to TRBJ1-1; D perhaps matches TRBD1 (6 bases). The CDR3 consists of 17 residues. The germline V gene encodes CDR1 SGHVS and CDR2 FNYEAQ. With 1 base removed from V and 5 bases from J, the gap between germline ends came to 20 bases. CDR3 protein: CASSLELMGQGMTEAFF. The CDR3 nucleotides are TGTGCCAGCAGCTTAGAGCTTATGGGGCAGGGGATGACTGAAGCTTTCTTT.

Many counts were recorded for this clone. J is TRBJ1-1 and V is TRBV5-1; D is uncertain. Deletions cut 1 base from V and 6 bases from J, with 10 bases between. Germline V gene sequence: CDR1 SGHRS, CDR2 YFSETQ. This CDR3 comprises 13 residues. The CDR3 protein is CASSLQVSAEAFF. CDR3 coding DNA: TGCGCCAGCAGCTTGCAGGTTTCGGCTGAAGCTTTCTTT.

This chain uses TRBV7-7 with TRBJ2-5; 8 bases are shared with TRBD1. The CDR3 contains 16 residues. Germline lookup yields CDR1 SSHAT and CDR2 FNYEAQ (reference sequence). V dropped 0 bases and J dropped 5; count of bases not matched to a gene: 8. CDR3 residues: CASSLARVTGVETQYF. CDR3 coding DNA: TGTGCCAGCAGCTTAGCGCGGGTGACAGGGGTGGAGACCCAGTACTTC.

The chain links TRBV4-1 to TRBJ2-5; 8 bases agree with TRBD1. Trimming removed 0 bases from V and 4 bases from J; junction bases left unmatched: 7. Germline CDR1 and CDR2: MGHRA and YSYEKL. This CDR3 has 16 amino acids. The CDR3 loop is CASSQELTGDRETQYF. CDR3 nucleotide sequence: TGCGCCAGCAGCCAAGAGCTGACAGGGGACCGAGAGACCCAGTACTTC.

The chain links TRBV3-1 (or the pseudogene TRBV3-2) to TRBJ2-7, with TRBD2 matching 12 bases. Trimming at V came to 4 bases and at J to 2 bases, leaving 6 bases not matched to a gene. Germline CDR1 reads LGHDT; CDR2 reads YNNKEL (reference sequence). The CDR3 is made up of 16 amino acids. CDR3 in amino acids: CASSRLAGAAPYEQYF. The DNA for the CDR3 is TGTGCCAGCAGCCGACTAGCGGGGGCCGCGCCCTACGAGCAGTACTTC.

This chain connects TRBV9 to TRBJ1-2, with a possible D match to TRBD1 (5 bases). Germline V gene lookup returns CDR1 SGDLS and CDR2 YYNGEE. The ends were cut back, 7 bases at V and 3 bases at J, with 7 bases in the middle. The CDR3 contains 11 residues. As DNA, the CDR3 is TGTGCCAGCGGGGGGGACTATGGCTACACCTTC. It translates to CASGGDYGYTF.

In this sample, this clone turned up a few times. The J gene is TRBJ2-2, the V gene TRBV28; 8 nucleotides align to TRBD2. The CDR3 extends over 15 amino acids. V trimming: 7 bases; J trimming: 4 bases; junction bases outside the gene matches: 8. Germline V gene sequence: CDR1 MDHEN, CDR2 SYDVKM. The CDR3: CASTRPGGGTGELFF. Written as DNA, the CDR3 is TGTGCCAGCACCCGTCCGGGGGGGGGCACCGGGGAGCTGTTTTTT.

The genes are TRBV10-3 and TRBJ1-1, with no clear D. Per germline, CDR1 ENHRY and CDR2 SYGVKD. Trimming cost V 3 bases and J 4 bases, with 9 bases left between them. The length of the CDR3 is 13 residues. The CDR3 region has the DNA TGTGCCATCAGTGAAGCCTCGGTCACTGAAGCTTTCTTT. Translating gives CAISEASVTEAFF.

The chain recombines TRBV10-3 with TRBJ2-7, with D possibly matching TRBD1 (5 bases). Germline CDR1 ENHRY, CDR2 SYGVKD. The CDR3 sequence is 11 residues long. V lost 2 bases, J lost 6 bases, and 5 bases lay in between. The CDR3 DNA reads TGTGCCATCAGTGAGGGGGCCGAGCAGTACTTC. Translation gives CAISEGAEQYF.